Below, 21 T cell receptor beta chains from the same sample are listed, as sequenced in a study of blood T cell repertoires in COVID-19. Profiled with immunoSEQ multiplex PCR; TCRdb holds only in-frame clones, not every one. The sample holds 250,000 or so clones; under 90% are singletons and the top ten take less than 1%. What was sequenced was peripheral blood. These receptors all come from a woman aged 35 to 49 who had recovered from COVID-19.

This chain links TRBV30 with TRBJ1-3; 7 bases agree with TRBD1. Germline CDR1 reads GTSNPN; CDR2 reads SVGIG (reference sequence). Trimming at V came to 5 bases and at J to 0 bases, leaving 10 bases not matched to a gene. The CDR3 consists of 16 residues. The CDR3: CAWADEGQSSGNTIYF. In DNA, the CDR3 is TGTGCCTGGGCGGACGAGGGACAGAGCTCTGGAAACACCATATATTTT. Combining the CDR3 with reference TRBV30 and TRBJ1-3 gives the whole variable domain SQTIHQWPATLVQPVGSPLSLECTVEGTSNPNLYWYRQAAGRGLQLLFYSVGIGQISSEVPQNLSASRPQDRQFILSSKKLLLSDSGFYLCAWADEGQSSGNTIYFGEGSWLTVV.

This clone was seen more than once but under ten times. The rearrangement links TRBV21-1 to TRBJ1-4; the DNA was not compared with TRBD1, the D call given in the table. TRBV21-1 is termed a pseudogene. CDR3 length: 15 residues. The DNA of the CDR3 is TGTGCCAGCAGCAAAGCTACAGCAACTAATGAAAAACTGTTTTTT. Its translation: CASSKATATNEKLFF.

J is TRBJ1-2 and V is TRBV24-1, with 7 nucleotides matching TRBD1. CDR3 length: 15 amino acids. With V trimmed by 4 bases and J by 6 bases, 10 bases remained unmatched. CDR1 is KGHDR, CDR2 SFDVKD, per germline. In DNA form, the CDR3 reads TGTGCCACCAGTGACAGTAACAGGGGATGGGATGGCTACACCTTC. Translating gives CATSDSNRGWDGYTF.

The V gene is TRBV11-3, the J gene TRBJ2-3; D remains unclear. The germline V and J ends were trimmed by 5 bases and 3 bases, with 6 bases remaining between them. The CDR3 has 12 amino acids. CDR1 is SGHNT, CDR2 YENEEA, per germline. CDR3 loop: CASSHRTDTQYF. The CDR3 coding sequence is TGTGCCAGCAGCCACCGGACAGATACGCAGTATTTT.

The CDR3: CASRGQGPGELFF. The CDR3 DNA reads as TGTGCCAGCAGAGGACAGGGGCCGGGGGAGCTGTTTTTT. The rearrangement uses TRBV11-2 and TRBJ2-2, with 9 positions matching TRBD1. After removal of 6 bases from V and 8 bases from J, the junction contained 4 bases not matched to a gene. CDR1 and CDR2 (germline): SGHAT, FQNNGV. The CDR3 spans 13 residues.

The rearrangement joins TRBV25-1 to TRBJ2-1; 7 bases agree with TRBD1. The CDR3 loop spans 14 amino acids. Per germline, CDR1 MGHDK and CDR2 SYGVNS. V lost 4 bases, J lost 7 bases, and 7 bases stayed unmatched. The CDR3 nucleotides are TGTGCCAGCAGTGTGCAGGGGGTGGGGAATGAGCAGTTCTTC. Translating it yields CASSVQGVGNEQFF.

The chain combines TRBV10-3 with TRBJ1-4, with a possible D match to TRBD1 (5 bases). Germline CDR1 ENHRY, CDR2 SYGVKD. CDR3 length: 13 residues. V dropped 3 bases and J dropped 12 bases, with 14 bases sitting between them. The CDR3 nucleotides are TGTGCCATCAGTGACAGGGAGGGAGGGGAACTGTTTTTT. Protein sequence: CAISDREGGELFF.

CDR3 DNA sequence: TGTGCCAGCAGTTACTCGGACAGGCCCTATGCTGGCTACACCTTC. Encoded protein: CASSYSDRPYAGYTF. This chain connects TRBV6-5 to TRBJ1-2, with 7 bases fitting TRBD1. CDR1 MNHEY and CDR2 SVGAGI come from the germline V gene. This CDR3 has 15 residues. V was clipped by 0 bases and J by 7 bases; unmatched bases: 8.

The V gene is TRBV5-5, the J gene TRBJ2-5; 8 bases are shared with TRBD1. Unmatched junction bases numbered 7, after V lost 0 bases and J lost 3 bases. The CDR3 spans 16 residues. Germline V gene lookup returns CDR1 SGHKS and CDR2 YYEKEE (reference sequence). Here the CDR3 DNA reads TGTGCCAGCAGCTTGGGCCCAGGGGGCCGGAAAGAGACCCAGTACTTC. It encodes CASSLGPGGRKETQYF.

The J gene is TRBJ2-2, the V gene TRBV11-3, with 9 bases identical to TRBD2. The germline V gene encodes CDR1 SGHNT and CDR2 YENEEA. The CDR3 contains 16 residues. Trimming at V came to 1 base and at J to 6 bases, leaving 6 bases not matched to a gene. The DNA for the CDR3 is TGTGCCAGCAGCTTAGCATTCAGCGGGAGGTCCGGGGAGCTGTTTTTT. Translating it yields CASSLAFSGRSGELFF.

The table lists this clone with a count of one. Distinct nucleotide sequences in the sample also encode this CDR3. The gene calls are TRBV19 and TRBJ1-5; 9 bases are a match to TRBD1. The germline CDR1 and CDR2 sequences are LNHDA and SQIVND (reference sequence). CDR3 length: 14 residues. J was trimmed by 7 bases and V by 4 bases; bases with no gene match: 5. This CDR3 is CASSTTGGEQPQHF. The CDR3, as DNA: TGTGCCAGTAGTACGACAGGGGGGGAACAGCCCCAGCATTTT.

The V gene is TRBV4-1, the J gene TRBJ2-7, with a weak D call TRBD2 (7 bases). From germline, CDR1 is MGHRA and CDR2 YSYEKL. Trimming took 1 base from V and 7 from J, leaving 23 bases between them. This CDR3 is 17 amino acids long. CDR3 region: CASSQGVREPVTGEQYF. The CDR3 DNA follows: TGCGCCAGCAGCCAAGGGGTGCGGGAGCCGGTCACAGGGGAGCAGTACTTC.

The rearrangement joins TRBV3-1 (or the pseudogene TRBV3-2) to TRBJ1-2, with a weak D call TRBD1 (5 bases). Germline V gene sequence: CDR1 LGHDT, CDR2 YNNKEL (reference sequence). This CDR3 is 17 amino acids long. With 0 bases removed from V and 0 bases from J, the gap between germline ends came to 14 bases. CDR3 bases: TGTGCCAGCAGCCAAGATTGGGTGGGGGGTACTAACTATGGCTACACCTTC. Its translation: CASSQDWVGGTNYGYTF.

This sequence joins TRBV6-2 or TRBV6-3 and TRBJ1-5, with TRBD1 matching over 9 bases. V dropped 6 bases and J dropped 7; count of bases not matched to a gene: 7. The CDR3 contains 14 residues. In germline, CDR1 is MNHEY, CDR2 SVGEGT. The CDR3 DNA reads TGTGCCAGCAGCCCGGGACAGGGAAACCAGCCCCAGCATTTT. Translated: CASSPGQGNQPQHF.

The rearrangement uses TRBV7-9 and TRBJ1-6; tentative D call: TRBD1 (5 bases). Trimming removed 8 bases at V and 7 bases at J, with 21 bases between. CDR3 length: 16 residues. Germline V gene sequence: CDR1 SEHNR, CDR2 FQNEAQ (reference sequence). Here the CDR3 reads CASDARGVPGNSPLHF. DNA for the CDR3: TGTGCCAGCGATGCCCGGGGGGTTCCCGGGAATTCACCCCTCCACTTT. The complete variable domain, with remaining parts taken from reference TRBV7-9 and TRBJ1-6, reads DTGVSQNPRHKITKRGQNVTFRCDPISEHNRLYWYRQTLGQGPEFLTYFQNEAQLEKSRLLSDRFSAERPKGSFSTLEIQRTEQGDSAMYLCASDARGVPGNSPLHFGNGTRLTVT.

The gene calls are TRBV2 and TRBJ2-3, with TRBD1 matching 8 bases. CDR1 is SNHLY, CDR2 FYNNEI, per germline. Losses at the gene ends were 6 bases for V and 6 bases for J; bases not matched to a gene: 8. CDR3 length: 14 amino acids. CDR3 in amino acids: CASSPGTGMDTQYF. The CDR3 DNA reads as TGTGCCAGCAGCCCCGGGACAGGTATGGATACGCAGTATTTT.

The gene calls are TRBV4-2 and TRBJ2-7; D is unresolved. Germline V gives CDR1 LGHNA, CDR2 YNFKEQ. Trimming took 0 bases from V and 5 from J, leaving 17 bases between them. The CDR3 sequence is 16 residues long. CDR3 sequence: CASSQEGASTSHEQYF. In nucleotides, the CDR3 is TGTGCCAGCAGCCAAGAGGGCGCTTCCACGTCCCACGAGCAGTACTTC.

The chain employs TRBV25-1 and TRBJ2-3, with TRBD1 matching over 12 bases. This CDR3 contains 16 residues. V trimming: 4 bases; J trimming: 4 bases; junction bases outside the gene matches: 6. CDR1 is MGHDK and CDR2 is SYGVNS in the germline V gene. CDR3 DNA: TGTGCCAGCAGTGGGCGGGACAGGGGGCTTCCAGATACGCAGTATTTT. Translation: CASSGRDRGLPDTQYF.

V usage is TRBV6-6 and J usage is TRBJ1-4; no definite D call. The germline V gene encodes CDR1 MNHNY and CDR2 SVGAGI (reference sequence). This CDR3 region has 15 residues. V was cut by 6 bases and J by 0 bases, with 11 bases left in between. The CDR3 sequence: CASRNSGTTNEKLFF. For the CDR3, the DNA is TGTGCCAGCAGAAACTCCGGGACAACTAATGAAAAACTGTTTTTT.

The chain recombines TRBV7-3 with TRBJ1-1; D is uncertain. Germline CDR1 is SGHTA and CDR2 is FQGTGA. CDR3 length: 14 amino acids. V was cut by 0 bases and J by 3 bases, with 8 bases left in between. CDR3 DNA: TGTGCCAGCAGCTTAACTTCCGGGGACACTGAAGCTTTCTTT. Amino acid sequence: CASSLTSGDTEAFF.

The V call is TRBV14, the J call TRBJ2-5, with 7 bases aligning to TRBD1. There are 16 residues in the CDR3. J lost 3 bases, V lost 4 bases, and 11 bases had no gene match. Germline-derived CDR1 and CDR2 are SGHDN and FVKESK. This chain's CDR3 is CASSRGNRDRKETQYF. In DNA form, the CDR3 reads TGTGCCAGCAGCCGTGGAAACCGGGACAGAAAAGAGACCCAGTACTTC. Looking up the rest from reference TRBV14 and TRBJ2-5 gives the full variable domain: EAGVTQFPSHSVIEKGQTVTLRCDPISGHDNLYWYRRVMGKEIKFLLHFVKESKQDESGMPNNRFLAERTGGTYSTLKVQPAELEDSGVYFCASSRGNRDRKETQYFGPGTRLLVL.